The text below deals with one TCR beta chain. PCR amplification relied on 60 Vbeta primers (plus 13 Jbeta primers). Some clones are missing from TCRdb's copy, which holds only in-frame ones; the method was immunoSEQ multiplex PCR. This table holds around 100,000 clones, about 68% found once. Germline CDR1 PRHDT, CDR2 FYEKMQ (reference sequence). V shed 5 bases and J shed 5 bases, with 18 bases lying between them. This CDR3 comprises 15 residues. The data are from a study of cytomegalovirus exposure and HLA in healthy donors. The chain links TRBV13 to TRBJ1-2; D perhaps matches TRBD1 (5 bases). The source is a man in his thirties or forties in good health and CMV-seropositive. The source material was PBMCs. The DNA of the CDR3 is TGTGCCAGCAGCCGCGCGGGGGGAGGCAAATATGGCTACACCTTC. Translating gives CASSRAGGGKYGYTF.